The clone carrying this TCR beta chain appeared a few times. What it binds is unknown. The entry originates in a study of cytomegalovirus exposure and HLA in healthy donors. Study-level points and caveats: The productive fraction for most TCR beta V segments was about 90% or about 30% in an earlier analysis.

With 60 Vbeta and 13 Jbeta primers, the PCR was carried out. Profiling relied on immunoSEQ multiplex PCR, and the TCRdb table lists in-frame clones only, not all of them. The data show 150,000 to 200,000 clones, 70% to 80% seen once. The CDR3 totals 14 residues. Germline V lookup: CDR1 SGHNT, CDR2 YYREEE (reference sequence). Trimming removed 4 bases from V and 3 bases from J; junction bases left unmatched: 6. J is TRBJ1-1 and V is TRBV5-4, with 7 bases aligning to TRBD1. The TCR originated in a woman younger than 45 in good health and CMV-seropositive. The sequenced sample was PBMCs. CDR3 protein: CASSNVGQDTEAFF. CDR3 DNA sequence: TGTGCCAGCAGCAACGTCGGACAGGACACTGAAGCTTTCTTT.